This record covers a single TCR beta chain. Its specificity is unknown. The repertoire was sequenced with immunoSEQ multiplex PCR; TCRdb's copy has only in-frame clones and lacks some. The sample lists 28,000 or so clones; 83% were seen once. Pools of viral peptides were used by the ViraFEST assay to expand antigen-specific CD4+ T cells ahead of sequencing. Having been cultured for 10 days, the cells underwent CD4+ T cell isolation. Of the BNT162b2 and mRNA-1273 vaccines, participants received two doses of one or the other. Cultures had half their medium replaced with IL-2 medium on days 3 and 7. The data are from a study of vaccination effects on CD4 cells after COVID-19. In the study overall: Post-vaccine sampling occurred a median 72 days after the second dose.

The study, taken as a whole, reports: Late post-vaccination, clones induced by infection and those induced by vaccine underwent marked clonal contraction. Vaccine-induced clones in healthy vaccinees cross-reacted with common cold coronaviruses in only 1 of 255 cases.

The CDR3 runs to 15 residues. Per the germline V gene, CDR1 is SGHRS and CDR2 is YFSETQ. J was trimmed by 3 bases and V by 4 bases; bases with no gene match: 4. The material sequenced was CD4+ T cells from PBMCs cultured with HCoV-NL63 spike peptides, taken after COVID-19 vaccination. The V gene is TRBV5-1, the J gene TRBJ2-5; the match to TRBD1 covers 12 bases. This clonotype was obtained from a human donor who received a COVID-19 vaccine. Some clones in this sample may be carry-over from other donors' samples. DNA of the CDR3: TGCGCCAGCAGCACCGGGACAGGGGGCGAAGAGACCCAGTACTTC. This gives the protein CASSTGTGGEETQYF.